Listed below are T cell receptor beta chains from one sample, sequenced in a study of blood T cell repertoires in COVID-19. Produced via immunoSEQ multiplex PCR; TCRdb's table is partial and in-frame only. In the table there are some 200,000 clones, around 90% of which are singletons. Sequenced material: PBMCs or T cells enriched from blood (not recorded which). These receptors were taken from a young woman who had recovered from COVID-19. CDR3s include the opening cysteine and the closing phenylalanine or tryptophan. The D gene is left open where the match is weak. The listing skips clone size in some rows; elsewhere it reads once, few, many or a size class.

CDR3 protein: CSVGGQGSYNYGYTF
CDR3 DNA: TGCAGCGTTGGGGGACAGGGAAGTTATAACTATGGCTACACCTTC
clone size: few
J gene: TRBJ1-2
V gene: TRBV29-1
D gene: TRBD1

CDR3 protein: CASSLNTPGLGQLMNTEAFF
CDR3 DNA: TGCGCCAGCAGCTTGAACACCCCTGGGCTGGGACAACTCATGAACACTGAAGCTTTCTTT
clone size: .
J gene: TRBJ1-1
V gene: TRBV5-1
D gene: .

CDR3 protein: CASSYAGGPYEQYF
CDR3 DNA: TGTGCCAGCAGTTACGCGGGAGGGCCTTACGAGCAGTACTTC
clone size: .
J gene: TRBJ2-7
V gene: TRBV6-6
D gene: TRBD2

CDR3 protein: CASSFRDYRLNEQFF
CDR3 DNA: TGTGCCAGCAGTTTCCGGGACTACCGCCTCAATGAGCAGTTCTTC
clone size: few
J gene: TRBJ2-1
V gene: TRBV27
D gene: TRBD2

CDR3 protein: CASSLFAPLDRAPYNEQFF
CDR3 DNA: TGTGCCAGCAGTTTATTTGCCCCTCTCGACAGGGCCCCCTACAATGAGCAGTTCTTC
clone size: once
J gene: TRBJ2-1
V gene: TRBV27
D gene: TRBD1

CDR3 protein: CAVGRGNQPQHF
CDR3 DNA: TGTGCCGTCGGTCGGGGTAATCAGCCCCAGCATTTT
clone size: .
J gene: TRBJ1-5
V gene: TRBV15
D gene: .

CDR3 protein: CASSLELVSDTQYF
CDR3 DNA: TGTGCCAGCAGCTTAGAATTAGTCTCAGATACGCAGTATTTT
clone size: .
J gene: TRBJ2-3
V gene: TRBV7-2
D gene: .

CDR3 protein: CASSLEPGTEAFF
CDR3 DNA: TGCGCCAGCAGCTTGGAACCGGGCACTGAAGCTTTCTTT
clone size: .
J gene: TRBJ1-1
V gene: TRBV5-1
D gene: .

CDR3 protein: CASRSTGVYLANTGELFF
CDR3 DNA: TGTGCCAGTAGATCTACAGGTGTTTACCTCGCGAACACCGGGGAGCTGTTTTTT
clone size: .
J gene: TRBJ2-2
V gene: TRBV19
D gene: .

CDR3 protein: CAWNNGGGRAHNEQFF
CDR3 DNA: TGTGCCTGGAACAATGGGGGCGGGAGAGCGCATAATGAGCAGTTCTTC
clone size: .
J gene: TRBJ2-1
V gene: TRBV30
D gene: .

CDR3 protein: CASSVGDRVGTGELFF
CDR3 DNA: TGTGCCAGCAGCGTAGGGGACAGGGTGGGGACCGGGGAGCTGTTTTTT
clone size: .
J gene: TRBJ2-2
V gene: TRBV9
D gene: TRBD1

CDR3 protein: CSIRSGGWGEQFF
CDR3 DNA: TGCAGCATTAGGAGTGGGGGCTGGGGTGAGCAGTTCTTC
clone size: .
J gene: TRBJ2-1
V gene: TRBV29-1
D gene: .

CDR3 protein: CASSFGLAGVRETQYF
CDR3 DNA: TGTGCCAGCAGCTTCGGGCTAGCGGGAGTTAGGGAGACCCAGTACTTC
clone size: .
J gene: TRBJ2-5
V gene: TRBV7-2
D gene: TRBD2

CDR3 protein: CASSPWGASGRYNEQFF
CDR3 DNA: TGTGCCAGCAGCCCTTGGGGAGCTAGCGGGCGATACAATGAGCAGTTCTTC
clone size: .
J gene: TRBJ2-1
V gene: TRBV7-9
D gene: TRBD2

CDR3 protein: CASSIYSGQGAGTQYF
CDR3 DNA: TGTGCTAGTAGCATTTACTCGGGACAGGGGGCAGGGACCCAGTACTTC
clone size: .
J gene: TRBJ2-5
V gene: TRBV12-5
D gene: TRBD1

CDR3 protein: CASTRGGGPYEQYF
CDR3 DNA: TGTGCCAGCACGCGGGGCGGGGGCCCCTACGAGCAGTACTTC
clone size: .
J gene: TRBJ2-7
V gene: TRBV11-2
D gene: .

CDR3 protein: CATSRQGNYNQPQHF
CDR3 DNA: TGTGCCACCAGCAGACAGGGGAATTACAATCAGCCCCAGCATTTT
clone size: few
J gene: TRBJ1-5
V gene: TRBV15
D gene: .

CDR3 protein: CASSPILSAEQYF
CDR3 DNA: TGTGCCAGCAGTCCTATACTTTCCGCCGAGCAGTACTTC
clone size: .
J gene: TRBJ2-7
V gene: TRBV27
D gene: .

CDR3 protein: CASSEGPAAIEPQHF
CDR3 DNA: TGTGCCAGCAGTGAAGGCCCGGCGGCGATTGAGCCCCAGCATTTT
clone size: .
J gene: TRBJ1-5
V gene: TRBV2
D gene: .

CDR3 protein: CASSVEGGGEAFF
CDR3 DNA: TGTGCCAGCAGCGTAGAAGGGGGTGGGGAAGCTTTCTTT
clone size: .
J gene: TRBJ1-1
V gene: TRBV9
D gene: .

CDR3 protein: CSASGTGGNQPQHF
CDR3 DNA: TGCAGTGCTAGTGGGACAGGGGGCAATCAGCCCCAGCATTTT
clone size: .
J gene: TRBJ1-5
V gene: TRBV20-1
D gene: TRBD1

CDR3 protein: CASSYAQVINQPQHF
CDR3 DNA: TGTGCCAGCAGCTACGCACAGGTGATCAATCAGCCCCAGCATTTT
clone size: .
J gene: TRBJ1-5
V gene: TRBV7-2
D gene: .

CDR3 protein: CASSYSQRGSGTQYF
CDR3 DNA: TGTGCCAGCAGTTACTCTCAACGAGGGTCAGGTACGCAGTATTTT
clone size: .
J gene: TRBJ2-3
V gene: TRBV6-5
D gene: .

CDR3 protein: CASSVGLRTSGTTYEQYF
CDR3 DNA: TGTGCCAGCAGCGTAGGATTGAGGACTAGCGGGACGACCTACGAGCAGTACTTC
clone size: .
J gene: TRBJ2-7
V gene: TRBV9
D gene: TRBD2

CDR3 protein: CASSYSRGGRVVETQYF
CDR3 DNA: TGTGCCAGCAGTTACTCGAGAGGTGGCCGGGTGGTGGAGACCCAGTACTTC
clone size: .
J gene: TRBJ2-5
V gene: TRBV6-7
D gene: .

CDR3 protein: CASSSPKGYTF
CDR3 DNA: TGTGCCAGCAGTTCCCCAAAAGGCTACACCTTC
clone size: .
J gene: TRBJ1-2
V gene: TRBV28
D gene: .

CDR3 protein: CASSQPPGTSGSRELFF
CDR3 DNA: TGTGCCAGCAGCCAACCGCCAGGGACTAGCGGGAGTAGGGAGCTGTTTTTT
clone size: .
J gene: TRBJ2-2
V gene: TRBV3-1/TRBV3-2
D gene: TRBD2

CDR3 protein: CSVAQGRETQYF
CDR3 DNA: TGCAGCGTCGCTCAGGGGCGAGAGACCCAGTACTTC
clone size: once
J gene: TRBJ2-5
V gene: TRBV29-1
D gene: .

CDR3 protein: CASSYSRQGVSEQYF
CDR3 DNA: TGTGCCAGCAGTTACTCGAGACAGGGAGTGAGCGAGCAGTACTTC
clone size: .
J gene: TRBJ2-7
V gene: TRBV6-5
D gene: TRBD1

CDR3 protein: CASSPDSRGLYTF
CDR3 DNA: TGTGCCAGCAGCCCAGATAGCAGGGGGCTGTACACCTTC
clone size: .
J gene: TRBJ1-2
V gene: TRBV7-2
D gene: TRBD1

CDR3 protein: CASSVEAGDYEQYF
CDR3 DNA: TGTGCCAGCAGCGTAGAAGCGGGGGACTACGAGCAGTACTTC
clone size: .
J gene: TRBJ2-7
V gene: TRBV9
D gene: TRBD2

CDR3 protein: CASSRDRGRYEQYF
CDR3 DNA: TGTGCCAGCAGTAGGGACAGGGGGCGGTACGAGCAGTACTTC
clone size: .
J gene: TRBJ2-7
V gene: TRBV6-5
D gene: TRBD1

CDR3 protein: CASVSAGNTIYF
CDR3 DNA: TGTGCCAGCGTGTCTGCTGGAAACACCATATATTTT
clone size: .
J gene: TRBJ1-3
V gene: TRBV6-5
D gene: .

CDR3 protein: CASSSDSPLHF
CDR3 DNA: TGTGCCAGCAGCTCCGATTCACCCCTCCACTTT
clone size: .
J gene: TRBJ1-6
V gene: TRBV7-6
D gene: .

CDR3 protein: CASSPRDRGALNTGELFF
CDR3 DNA: TGTGCCAGCAGTCCCCGGGACAGGGGGGCGTTGAACACCGGGGAGCTGTTTTTT
clone size: .
J gene: TRBJ2-2
V gene: TRBV6-6
D gene: TRBD1

CDR3 protein: CASSLDGVGTEAFF
CDR3 DNA: TGCGCCAGCAGCTTGGACGGGGTGGGCACTGAAGCTTTCTTT
clone size: .
J gene: TRBJ1-1
V gene: TRBV5-1
D gene: .

CDR3 protein: CASSYAVVQGAYGYTF
CDR3 DNA: TGTGCCAGCAGTTACGCTGTGGTGCAGGGGGCTTATGGCTACACCTTC
clone size: once
J gene: TRBJ1-2
V gene: TRBV6-2/TRBV6-3
D gene: TRBD1

CDR3 protein: CASSLYRDYNYGYTF
CDR3 DNA: TGTGCCAGCAGCTTATATAGGGACTATAACTATGGCTACACCTTC
clone size: .
J gene: TRBJ1-2
V gene: TRBV11-3
D gene: .

CDR3 protein: CASSIGGNSPLHF
CDR3 DNA: TGTGCCAGTAGTATAGGCGGTAATTCACCCCTCCACTTT
clone size: .
J gene: TRBJ1-6
V gene: TRBV19
D gene: .

CDR3 protein: CASSFQVNTEAFF
CDR3 DNA: TGTGCCAGCAGCTTCCAGGTGAACACTGAAGCTTTCTTT
clone size: .
J gene: TRBJ1-1
V gene: TRBV7-2
D gene: .

CDR3 protein: CASSLQTGHSNEKLFF
CDR3 DNA: TGTGCCAGCAGCTTGCAAACGGGACACTCTAATGAAAAACTGTTTTTT
clone size: .
J gene: TRBJ1-4
V gene: TRBV7-2
D gene: .

CDR3 protein: CASSLERDNSPLHF
CDR3 DNA: TGTGCCAGCAGCTTGGAGAGGGATAATTCACCCCTCCACTTT
clone size: .
J gene: TRBJ1-6
V gene: TRBV5-4
D gene: .